This T cell receptor (beta chain) was sequenced in a study of CD8 T cells in ankylosing spondylitis. In TCRdb, the 5' RACE reads were re-called with MiXCR into one record per CDR3 protein. The sample carries around 130,000 distinct CDR3 sequences, around 7% recorded once. The CDR3 spans 13 residues. Deletions cut 7 bases from V and 0 bases from J, with 7 bases between. This clonotype was detected many times. The receptor was derived from a male donor with ankylosing spondylitis or in good health (not recorded which). The sequenced material came from blood, either unsorted or a sorted T cell fraction (not recorded which). This sequence joins TRBV12-3 or TRBV12-4 and TRBJ1-3; no reliable D call. The chain's CDR3 is CASTKNSGNTIYF. The CDR3 bases are TGTGCCAGCACGAAGAACTCTGGAAACACCATATATTTT.